The 20 T cell receptor beta chains reported below all come from one sample, sequenced in a study of early stage breast cancer tumors. TCRdb's table, derived via immunoSEQ multiplex PCR, lists solely in-frame clones and lacks some. The sample lists under 45,000 clones, 55% to 75% occurring once. The source material was blood. The receptors come from a person between 50 and 60 years old with breast cancer.

The chain is built from TRBV7-3 and TRBJ1-2, with TRBD1 as a possible D gene (5 bases). V was shortened by 1 base and J by 0 bases, with 12 bases between the two germline ends. The germline gives CDR1 SGHTA, CDR2 FQGTGA. This CDR3 is 16 amino acids long. The CDR3 DNA follows: TGTGCCAGCAGCTTAATAGGGGCAGGAGCTAACTATGGCTACACCTTC. Translating gives CASSLIGAGANYGYTF.

This clone was observed a handful of times. V usage is TRBV13 and J usage is TRBJ2-7, with TRBD2 matching 7 bases. Germline V CDR1 and CDR2: PRHDT, FYEKMQ (reference sequence). This CDR3 comprises 15 residues. V was pared by 6 bases and J by 0 bases, with 8 bases of the junction left unmatched. CDR3 residues: CASSPSSGTSYEQYF. In DNA form, the CDR3 reads TGTGCCAGCAGTCCATCAAGCGGGACCTCCTACGAGCAGTACTTC.

This clone has a handful of counts. This chain uses TRBV5-1 with TRBJ1-1; unclear D gene. V was clipped by 0 bases and J by 8 bases, with 17 bases between them. The CDR3 sequence is 15 residues long. Germline CDR1 and CDR2: SGHRS and YFSETQ. The CDR3 DNA follows: TGCGCCAGCAGCTTGGGCGCCAGAGCAGGTGCCGAAGCTTTCTTT. Its translation: CASSLGARAGAEAFF.

The chain has TRBV4-1 and TRBJ2-3; D not resolved. Germline-derived CDR1 and CDR2 are MGHRA and YSYEKL. The CDR3 has 15 amino acids. V was shortened by 0 bases and J by 2 bases, with 9 bases between the two germline ends. DNA of the CDR3: TGCGCCAGCAGCCAAGAGCCCTACCCCACAGATACGCAGTATTTT. Protein: CASSQEPYPTDTQYF.

This rearrangement joins TRBV7-3 to TRBJ2-1, with D perhaps TRBD2 (6 bases). Trimming pared 0 bases from V and 5 bases from J, leaving 8 bases between. The CDR3 runs 14 residues. The germline CDR1 and CDR2 sequences are SGHTA and FQGTGA. As DNA, the CDR3 is TGTGCCAGCAGCTTAACACGGGAGAACAATGAGCAGTTCTTC. Protein product: CASSLTRENNEQFF.

The V and J genes are TRBV5-8 and TRBJ1-4, with 7 bases matching TRBD1. The CDR3 runs to 15 residues. J lost 7 bases, V lost 0 bases, and 6 bases had no gene match. Germline CDR1 reads SGHTS; CDR2 reads YDEGEE. Here the CDR3 DNA reads TGTGCCAGCAGCTTGGGCGGGACAGTAACTGAAAAACTGTTTTTT. Protein product: CASSLGGTVTEKLFF. Using reference TRBV5-8 and TRBJ1-4 for the parts outside the CDR3, the full variable domain is EAGVTQSPTHLIKTRGQQATLRCSPISGHTSVYWYQQALGLGLQFLLWYDEGEERNRGNFPPRFSGRQFPNYSSELNVNALELEDSALYLCASSLGGTVTEKLFFGSGTQLSVL.

The V gene is TRBV6-4, the J gene TRBJ1-5; D may be TRBD1 (6 bases). Germline lookup yields CDR1 MRHNA and CDR2 SNTAGT. Trimming stripped 6 bases from V and 4 bases from J, with 16 bases between. The CDR3 totals 15 residues. DNA for the CDR3: TGTGCCAGCAGCCAACAGGGAGGGGGGAATCAGCCCCAGCATTTT. As protein: CASSQQGGGNQPQHF.

The J gene is TRBJ1-2, the V gene TRBV2; TRBD1 matches at 10 bases. Germline-derived CDR1 and CDR2 are SNHLY and FYNNEI. The ends lost 9 bases at V and 6 bases at J; junction bases unmatched: 7. This CDR3 has 13 residues. DNA of the CDR3: TGTGCCAGTACCGACAGGGGGCGAGATGGCTACACCTTC. Translating gives CASTDRGRDGYTF.

Here the CDR3 DNA reads TGTGCCATCAGTGGGACAGAGAGCTCCTACAATGAGCAGTTCTTC. It codes for CAISGTESSYNEQFF. J is TRBJ2-1 and V is TRBV10-3; perhaps TRBD1 as D (6 bases). The CDR3 runs 15 residues. Trimming left V 4 bases short and J 0 bases short, with 10 bases between. Germline V gives CDR1 ENHRY, CDR2 SYGVKD.

This rearrangement joins TRBV9 to TRBJ2-5; D may be TRBD1 (6 bases). Trimming took off 4 bases at V and 2 bases at J, with 9 bases between the two ends. The CDR3 is made up of 13 amino acids. Germline V gene sequence: CDR1 SGDLS, CDR2 YYNGEE. CDR3 loop: CASSSRGQETQYF. CDR3 DNA: TGTGCCAGCAGCTCCAGGGGACAAGAGACCCAGTACTTC.

The V call is TRBV30, the J call TRBJ2-1, with 15 bases lining up with TRBD2. The CDR3 contains 15 residues. Germline CDR1 GTSNPN, CDR2 SVGIG (reference sequence). Trimming took 3 bases from V and 8 from J; bases not matched to a gene: 5. CDR3 region: CAWSPGLAGGDEQFF. CDR3 sequence (DNA): TGTGCCTGGAGCCCCGGACTAGCGGGGGGGGATGAGCAGTTCTTC.

The chain links TRBV7-2 to TRBJ2-5; TRBD2 matches 10 bases. This CDR3 spans 15 amino acids. V gave up 1 base and J gave up 5 bases; unmatched junction bases: 4. Germline CDR1 and CDR2: SGHTA and FQGNSA. CDR3 protein: CASSLVAGGRETQYF. The CDR3 DNA follows: TGTGCCAGCAGCTTAGTAGCGGGAGGACGGGAGACCCAGTACTTC.

This rearrangement joins TRBV14 to TRBJ1-2; 7 bases are a match to TRBD1. The germline V gene encodes CDR1 SGHDN and CDR2 FVKESK. The length of the CDR3 is 16 residues. Trimming removed 0 bases from V and 8 bases from J; junction bases left unmatched: 12. CDR3: CASSQDLQGPHSGYTF. The CDR3 nucleotides read TGTGCCAGCAGCCAAGACCTACAGGGGCCCCACTCGGGCTACACCTTC.

A few counts support this clone. The chain combines TRBV30 with TRBJ2-2; 7 bases are shared with TRBD2. Per the germline V gene, CDR1 is GTSNPN and CDR2 is SVGIG (reference sequence). The junction had 10 bases not matched to a gene; V was cut back by 2 bases and J by 7 bases. This CDR3 contains 15 residues. The CDR3 is CAWSITSGGLGELFF. The CDR3 DNA sequence: TGTGCCTGGAGTATTACCTCGGGGGGTCTCGGGGAGCTGTTTTTT. Full variable domain (missing parts from reference TRBV30 and TRBJ2-2): SQTIHQWPATLVQPVGSPLSLECTVEGTSNPNLYWYRQAAGRGLQLLFYSVGIGQISSEVPQNLSASRPQDRQFILSSKKLLLSDSGFYLCAWSITSGGLGELFFGEGSRLTVL.

The chain recombines TRBV5-6 with TRBJ1-3; TRBD1 aligns across 7 bases. This CDR3 has 14 residues. The trim removed 5 bases at V and 1 base at J, leaving 3 bases unmatched. Germline V gene lookup returns CDR1 SGHDT and CDR2 YYEEEE. The DNA for the CDR3 is TGTGCCAGCAGAAGGGGACAGTCTGGAAACACCATATATTTT. This encodes CASRRGQSGNTIYF.

V gene TRBV11-3 combines with J gene TRBJ2-2, with 7 positions matching TRBD1. This CDR3 contains 14 residues. Germline CDR1 reads SGHNT; CDR2 reads YENEEA. V dropped 6 bases and J dropped 2; count of bases not matched to a gene: 3. The CDR3 DNA reads TGTGCCAGCAGATGGGACAGAAACACCGGGGAGCTGTTTTTT. It is translated as CASRWDRNTGELFF.

V gene TRBV9 combines with J gene TRBJ2-2, with 8 bases fitting TRBD1. CDR1 and CDR2 from the germline V gene are SGDLS and YYNGEE. Trimming took 4 bases from V and 4 from J; bases not matched to a gene: 6. The CDR3 runs to 15 residues. The CDR3, as DNA: TGTGCCAGCAGCTTCACGGACAGGGCCACCGGGGAGCTGTTTTTT. Translating gives CASSFTDRATGELFF.

In its sample, this clone was seen a few times. The rearrangement uses TRBV11-2 and TRBJ2-5; the match to TRBD1 covers 7 bases. The CDR3 spans 15 residues. Germline V gene lookup returns CDR1 SGHAT and CDR2 FQNNGV. Trimming removed 4 bases from V and 1 base from J; junction bases left unmatched: 6. The CDR3 loop reads CASSSLTGTQETQYF. As DNA, the CDR3 is TGTGCCAGCAGCTCCCTGACAGGGACCCAAGAGACCCAGTACTTC. The complete variable domain, with remaining parts taken from reference TRBV11-2 and TRBJ2-5, reads EAGVAQSPRYKIIEKRQSVAFWCNPISGHATLYWYQQILGQGPKLLIQFQNNGVVDDSQLPKDRFSAERLKGVDSTLKIQPAKLEDSAVYLCASSSLTGTQETQYFGPGTRLLVL.

The chain carries TRBV5-6 and TRBJ2-2; D is unclear. V lost 0 bases to trimming and J lost 5 bases, with 5 bases between them. CDR1 and CDR2 (germline): SGHDT, YYEEEE. CDR3 length: 13 residues. The DNA of the CDR3 is TGTGCCAGCAGCTTGGCCCTTACCGGGGAGCTGTTTTTT. Its translation: CASSLALTGELFF.

This clone appeared a single time. J is TRBJ1-2 and V is TRBV9, with TRBD1 identical over 8 bases. Trimming at V came to 0 bases and at J to 7 bases, leaving 5 bases not matched to a gene. The CDR3 totals 14 residues. Germline V gives CDR1 SGDLS, CDR2 YYNGEE. The DNA for the CDR3 is TGTGCCAGCAGCGTAGCTTTACAGGGGGGTGGCTACACCTTC. Amino acids: CASSVALQGGGYTF.